This T cell receptor beta chain was retrieved from a study of T cells in Graves' hyperthyroidism and ophthalmopathy. TCR beta CDR3 regions were amplified from RNA. An initial round of RT-PCR targeting the TCR CDR3 relied on the HTBI primer set. Each CDR3 protein is one row after TCRdb ran MiXCR on the multiplex PCR reads. The sample consists of approximately 370,000 distinct CDR3 sequences, 15% of them appearing once. The V end was cut by 3 bases, the J end by 3 bases, with 12 bases between. This CDR3 is 14 amino acids long. The germline CDR1 and CDR2 sequences are ENHRY and SYGVKD. The sequence came from a woman aged 30 to 39 with Graves' hyperthyroidism. Sequencing was carried out using blood. The chain has TRBV10-3 and TRBJ2-7; perhaps TRBD1 as D (6 bases). CDR3 nucleotides: TGTGCCATCAGTGACACTAGGGACATCTACGAGCAGTACTTC. It encodes CAISDTRDIYEQYF.